One and the same sample provided the 29 T cell receptor beta chains below, sequenced in a study of blood T cell repertoires in COVID-19. Sequencing used immunoSEQ multiplex PCR; TCRdb keeps in-frame clones, though not all of them. The sample contains 200,000 to 300,000 clones, less than 90% of which appear only once. Sample: peripheral blood. The receptor source for this set is a man aged 55 to 70 who had recovered from COVID-19.

This clone was observed once. V is TRBV24-1 and J is TRBJ2-3, with 9 bases fitting TRBD2. Germline trimming cut 4 bases from V and 5 bases from J; bases unmatched to any gene: 6. The length of the CDR3 is 15 residues. Germline-derived CDR1 and CDR2 are KGHDR and SFDVKD. The chain's CDR3 is CATSEGGGAVDTQYF. Written as DNA, the CDR3 is TGTGCCACCAGTGAGGGCGGGGGGGCCGTAGATACGCAGTATTTT.

The rearrangement links TRBV5-1 to TRBJ2-5; 9 positions agree with TRBD1. Trimming took 3 bases from V and 4 from J; bases not matched to a gene: 4. Germline V gives CDR1 SGHRS, CDR2 YFSETQ. This CDR3 comprises 14 residues. CDR3 DNA sequence: TGCGCCAGCAGCTACAGGGGGCGCGGAGAGACCCAGTACTTC. Encoded protein: CASSYRGRGETQYF.

The chain links TRBV6-2 or TRBV6-3 to TRBJ1-1, with D tentatively TRBD1 (5 bases). Per the germline V gene, CDR1 is MNHEY and CDR2 is SVGEGT. V was pared by 6 bases and J by 9 bases, with 14 bases between. This CDR3 contains 12 residues. The CDR3 loop is CASSLDRTKAFF. As DNA, the CDR3 is TGTGCCAGCAGCCTCGACAGAACTAAAGCTTTCTTT.

V is TRBV7-6 and J is TRBJ2-3; TRBD1 might be the D (6 bases). This CDR3 is built from 15 residues. Germline V gives CDR1 SGHVS, CDR2 FNYEAQ. V lost 5 bases to trimming and J lost 1 base, with 13 bases between them. The CDR3 sequence is CASSPRDTGTDTQYF. In nucleotides, the CDR3 is TGTGCCAGCAGCCCCCGGGACACTGGCACAGATACGCAGTATTTT.

The chain uses TRBV5-1 and TRBJ2-7; a weak D match, TRBD2 (5 bases). Germline V gene sequence: CDR1 SGHRS, CDR2 YFSETQ. V gave up 0 bases and J gave up 3 bases, with 13 bases separating them. The CDR3 length is 15 residues. The DNA of the CDR3 is TGCGCCAGCAGCTTGGGAGGGTTAGAGTTCTACGAGCAGTACTTC. Its protein is CASSLGGLEFYEQYF.

The chain carries TRBV27 and TRBJ2-7, with D possibly matching TRBD1 (7 bases). Looked up from germline, CDR1 is MNHEY and CDR2 is SMNVEV (reference sequence). This CDR3 contains 15 residues. Trimming shortened V by 5 bases and J by 1 base, and 15 bases separated the two germline ends. CDR3 amino acids: CASSAGGTESYEQYF. In DNA, the CDR3 is TGTGCCAGCAGTGCTGGGGGGACAGAGTCCTACGAGCAGTACTTC.

The chain couples TRBV7-2 to TRBJ1-3, with D maybe TRBD1 (5 bases). Trimming removed 1 base at V and 4 bases at J, with 14 bases between. Germline CDR1 is SGHTA and CDR2 is FQGNSA. This CDR3 has 16 amino acids. The CDR3, as DNA: TGTGCCAGCAGCTTAGGGACAACAGTGAGCGGAAACACCATATATTTT. Translated, it gives CASSLGTTVSGNTIYF. The whole variable domain, filled in from reference TRBV7-2 and TRBJ1-3, reads GAGVSQSPSNKVTEKGKDVELRCDPISGHTALYWYRQSLGQGLEFLIYFQGNSAPDKSGLPSDRFSAERTGGSVSTLTIQRTQQEDSAVYLCASSLGTTVSGNTIYFGEGSWLTVV.

The chain joins TRBV9 to TRBJ2-3; 11 bases agree with TRBD2. This CDR3 contains 14 residues. Germline V gene lookup returns CDR1 SGDLS and CDR2 YYNGEE. The V and J ends lost 7 bases and 3 bases, in that order; junction bases with no gene match: 4. The DNA of the CDR3 is TGTGCCAGCGCTAGACTAGCGGGGACAGATACGCAGTATTTT. It yields the protein CASARLAGTDTQYF.

The chain recombines TRBV11-2 with TRBJ2-4; D perhaps matches TRBD2 (5 bases). Between the trimmed V and J ends, which lost 5 bases and 0 bases, there was a span of 11 bases. Germline V gene sequence: CDR1 SGHAT, CDR2 FQNNGV. The CDR3 runs 15 residues. As DNA, the CDR3 is TGTGCCAGCAGCCCCCCGGGGTTAGCCAAAAACATTCAGTACTTC. Translated, it gives CASSPPGLAKNIQYF.

This clone showed up just a few times. V gene TRBV6-4 combines with J gene TRBJ2-7; the D is unclear. The CDR3 loop spans 13 amino acids. Germline loops: CDR1 MRHNA, CDR2 SNTAGT. V lost 3 bases, J lost 7 bases, and 13 bases lay in between. In DNA, the CDR3 is TGTGCCAGCAGTGAAGGTTCACAGACAGAGCAGTACTTC. Translation: CASSEGSQTEQYF.

The chain combines TRBV18 with TRBJ1-5; D is uncertain. The CDR3 length is 12 residues. Looked up from germline, CDR1 is KGHSH and CDR2 is LQKENI. Trimming pared 5 bases from V and 6 bases from J, leaving 8 bases between. CDR3 sequence reads: CASSSGSQPQHF. CDR3 DNA: TGTGCCAGCTCATCGGGAAGTCAGCCCCAGCATTTT.

The chain joins TRBV5-1 to TRBJ2-2; 9 bases are shared with TRBD1. The CDR3 contains 14 residues. Per the germline V gene, CDR1 is SGHRS and CDR2 is YFSETQ. V shed 5 bases, J shed 7 bases, and the junction held 6 bases outside the gene matches. CDR3 nucleotide sequence: TGCGCCAGCAGTTCCGGGACAGGGCTCGGGGAGCTGTTTTTT. Translating gives CASSSGTGLGELFF.

The CDR3 loop is CASSSTGRNEQFF. Here the CDR3 DNA reads TGTGCCAGCAGCTCGACAGGGCGCAATGAGCAGTTCTTC. The chain has TRBV5-4 and TRBJ2-1, with TRBD1 matching over 7 bases. The CDR3 contains 13 residues. Germline CDR1 is SGHNT and CDR2 is YYREEE (reference sequence). Trimming took 3 bases from V and 6 from J; bases not matched to a gene: 3.

This clone came up once. V is TRBV10-3 and J is TRBJ1-5, with unresolved D. This CDR3 comprises 14 residues. The V end lost 4 bases, the J end lost 0 bases, and 7 bases lay between the germline ends. Germline CDR1 and CDR2: ENHRY and SYGVKD. This CDR3 is CAISAGSSNQPQHF. The CDR3 DNA sequence: TGTGCCATCAGTGCGGGGTCTAGCAATCAGCCCCAGCATTTT.

This sequence joins TRBV18 and TRBJ2-3, with 10 bases identical to TRBD1. The CDR3 has 16 amino acids. Germline loops: CDR1 KGHSH, CDR2 LQKENI. J gave up 2 bases and V 4 bases, and 6 bases lay outside the gene matches. The CDR3 sequence is CASSQRGTGATDTQYF. The DNA for the CDR3 is TGTGCCAGCTCACAACGGGGGACAGGGGCCACAGATACGCAGTATTTT.

V is TRBV19 and J is TRBJ1-1; 9 bases line up with TRBD1. The CDR3 totals 13 residues. In germline, CDR1 is LNHDA, CDR2 SQIVND (reference sequence). Unmatched junction bases numbered 6, after V lost 9 bases and J lost 4 bases. DNA for the CDR3: TGTGCCAGCCGGGACAGGGAAGCCACTGAAGCTTTCTTT. Translation gives CASRDREATEAFF.

The V call is TRBV7-9, the J call TRBJ1-2; 7 nucleotides line up with TRBD1. This CDR3 region has 14 residues. The trim removed 0 bases at V and 7 bases at J, leaving 5 bases unmatched. Germline V gives CDR1 SEHNR, CDR2 FQNEAQ (reference sequence). CDR3 nucleotides: TGTGCCAGCAGCTTAGCGACAGGGTATGGTGGCTACACCTTC. This translates into CASSLATGYGGYTF.

The chain couples TRBV15 to TRBJ2-4; D perhaps matches TRBD1 (6 bases). The CDR3 is 15 residues long. V gave up 2 bases and J gave up 1 base, with 9 bases separating them. Germline V gene lookup returns CDR1 LNHNV and CDR2 YYDKDF (reference sequence). The CDR3, as DNA: TGTGCCACCAGCAGACTTCAGGGGGCCAAAAACATTCAGTACTTC. Translating it yields CATSRLQGAKNIQYF.

The V call is TRBV3-1 (or the pseudogene TRBV3-2), the J call TRBJ1-2; D remains ambiguous. The CDR3 runs to 16 residues. Trimming removed 1 base at V and 6 bases at J, with 18 bases between. The germline CDR1 and CDR2 sequences are LGHDT and YNNKEL (reference sequence). Written as DNA, the CDR3 is TGTGCCAGCAGCCAAGTGGTACCCCGGGGTCTCGATGGCTACACCTTC. Amino acids: CASSQVVPRGLDGYTF.

The rearrangement uses TRBV11-1 and TRBJ1-1, with D perhaps matching TRBD1 (5 bases). Germline CDR1 SGHAT, CDR2 FQDESV (reference sequence). The CDR3 length is 12 residues. V shed 3 bases and J shed 5 bases, with 7 bases lying between them. The CDR3 DNA sequence: TGTGCCAGCAGCTTCGCAGGGACTGAAGCTTTCTTT. This encodes CASSFAGTEAFF.

The rearrangement joins TRBV5-5 to TRBJ1-2; D may be TRBD1 (6 bases). V was trimmed by 4 bases and J by 8 bases, leaving 15 bases between them. The CDR3 loop spans 13 amino acids. Germline CDR1 and CDR2: SGHKS and YYEKEE (reference sequence). In DNA, the CDR3 is TGTGCCAGCAGCCCCCAGGACAGATGGGGCTACACCTTC. Protein sequence: CASSPQDRWGYTF.

Here the CDR3 DNA reads TGTGCCAGCAGCTTTAGGCGAGGGGGCCAAGAGACCCAGTACTTC. Protein product: CASSFRRGGQETQYF. The chain employs TRBV7-3 and TRBJ2-5, with TRBD1 as a possible D gene (6 bases). Per the germline V gene, CDR1 is SGHTA and CDR2 is FQGTGA. V gave up 3 bases and J gave up 1 base, with 12 bases separating them. The CDR3 loop spans 15 amino acids.

This clone appeared a single time. The J gene is TRBJ1-4, the V gene TRBV2; D remains ambiguous. The length of the CDR3 is 14 residues. V gave up 6 bases and J gave up 0 bases, with 8 bases separating them. Germline V gene sequence: CDR1 SNHLY, CDR2 FYNNEI. In DNA, the CDR3 is TGTGCCAGCAGAACCGGGACAACTAATGAAAAACTGTTTTTT. Protein: CASRTGTTNEKLFF. Complete variable domain (other parts from reference TRBV2 and TRBJ1-4): EPEVTQTPSHQVTQMGQEVILRCVPISNHLYFYWYRQILGQKVEFLVSFYNNEISEKSEIFDDQFSVERPDGSNFTLKIRSTKLEDSAMYFCASRTGTTNEKLFFGSGTQLSVL.

CDR3 amino acids: CASSQEGFTGVRAYGYTF. The CDR3 nucleotides are TGTGCCAGCAGCCAAGAAGGCTTTACGGGGGTAAGGGCCTATGGCTACACCTTC. The gene calls are TRBV14 and TRBJ1-2; possible D gene TRBD1, 5 bases. Germline CDR1 is SGHDN and CDR2 is FVKESK. The V and J ends lost 0 bases and 4 bases respectively, with 21 bases between them. The CDR3 length is 18 residues.

This clone was recorded once. The V call is TRBV7-2, the J call TRBJ1-2; possibly TRBD1 for D (6 bases). This CDR3 is built from 15 residues. Germline V gene lookup returns CDR1 SGHTA and CDR2 FQGNSA. V lost 3 bases and J 0 bases, leaving 11 bases between the germline ends. As DNA, the CDR3 is TGTGCCAGCAGCTTGGGGACACAGACTAACTATGGCTACACCTTC. Translation: CASSLGTQTNYGYTF.

The gene calls are TRBV18 and TRBJ1-1; a possible D gene is TRBD1 (6 bases). The CDR3 is 14 residues long. CDR1 and CDR2 (germline): KGHSH, LQKENI. V was shortened by 5 bases and J by 0 bases, with 10 bases between the two germline ends. CDR3 sequence reads: CASSGQKLNTEAFF. Here the CDR3 DNA reads TGTGCCAGCTCAGGACAGAAATTGAACACTGAAGCTTTCTTT.

V is TRBV15 and J is TRBJ1-1, with D possibly TRBD1 on 6 matching bases. Trimming shortened V by 3 bases and J by 1 base, and 21 bases separated the two germline ends. Germline-derived CDR1 and CDR2 are LNHNV and YYDKDF (reference sequence). The length of the CDR3 is 18 residues. The CDR3 sequence is CATSSRRQGRVWNTEAFF. CDR3 nucleotide sequence: TGTGCCACCAGCAGTCGGCGCCAGGGGCGAGTGTGGAACACTGAAGCTTTCTTT.

This clone was detected once. The chain links TRBV6-2 or TRBV6-3 to TRBJ2-2; TRBD1 matches at 9 bases. CDR1 is MNHEY, CDR2 SVGEGT, per germline. The CDR3 covers 16 residues. The V and J ends lost 4 bases and 4 bases, in that order; junction bases with no gene match: 7. Here the CDR3 DNA reads TGTGCCAGCAGTTCTAGGGGACAGGGAAGCACCGGGGAGCTGTTTTTT. The encoded protein is CASSSRGQGSTGELFF.

The chain recombines TRBV3-1 (or the pseudogene TRBV3-2) with TRBJ1-1, with TRBD1 matching over 7 bases. The CDR3 contains 12 residues. J was trimmed by 5 bases and V by 3 bases; bases with no gene match: 0. The germline CDR1 and CDR2 sequences are LGHDT and YNNKEL (reference sequence). The CDR3, as DNA: TGTGCCAGCAGCCAGACAGGGACTGAAGCTTTCTTT. Translating gives CASSQTGTEAFF.